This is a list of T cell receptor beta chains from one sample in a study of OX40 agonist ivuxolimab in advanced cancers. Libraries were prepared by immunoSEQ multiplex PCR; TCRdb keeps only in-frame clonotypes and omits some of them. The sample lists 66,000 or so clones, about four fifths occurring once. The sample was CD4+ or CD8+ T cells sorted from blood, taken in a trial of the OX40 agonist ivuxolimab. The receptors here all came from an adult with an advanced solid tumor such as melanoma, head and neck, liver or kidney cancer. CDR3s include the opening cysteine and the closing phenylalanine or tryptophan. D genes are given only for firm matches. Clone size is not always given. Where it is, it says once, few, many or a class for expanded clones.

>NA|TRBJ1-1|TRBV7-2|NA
TGTGCCAGCAGCTTAGTGAGGGGTAGGGGAAACACTGAAGCTTTCTTT
CASSLVRGRGNTEAFF
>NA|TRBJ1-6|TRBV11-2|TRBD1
TGTGCCAGCAGCTTAGATACGGGACAGGGCACCTATAATTCACCCCTCCACTTT
CASSLDTGQGTYNSPLHF
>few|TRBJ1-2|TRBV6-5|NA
TGTGCCAGCAGTTTTGTTGGGGATGGCTACACCTTC
CASSFVGDGYTF
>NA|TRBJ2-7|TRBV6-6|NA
TGTGCCAGCAGTTACCCCGGGACATCCCAGCAGTACTTC
CASSYPGTSQQYF
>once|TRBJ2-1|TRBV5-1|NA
TGCGCCAGCAGCAAGGGCCTAGGGAATATAACCTTCCCCCTGCGCTACAATGAGCAGTTCTTC
CASSKGLGNITFPLRYNEQFF
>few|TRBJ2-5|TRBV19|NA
TGTGCCAGTAGTATAGCGACTGTCCAAGAGACCCAGTACTTC
CASSIATVQETQYF
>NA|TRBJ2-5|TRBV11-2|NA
TGTGCCAGCAGCCAGAGTGGTGGGGAGACCCAGTACTTC
CASSQSGGETQYF
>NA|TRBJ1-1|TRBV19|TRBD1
TGTGCCAGTAACCCGGACAGGGGAACAGCTGAAGCTTTCTTT
CASNPDRGTAEAFF
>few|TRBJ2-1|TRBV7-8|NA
TGTGCCAGCAGCTCCGGGCCCCAAGGCTCCTACAATGAGCAGTTCTTC
CASSSGPQGSYNEQFF
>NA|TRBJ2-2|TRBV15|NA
TGTGCCACCAGCAGAGTTGGGGGGGCCGCCACCGGGGAGCTGTTTTTT
CATSRVGGAATGELFF
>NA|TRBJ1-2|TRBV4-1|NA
TGCGCCAGCAGCCCAGGGACGTCTGAGGGCTATGGCTACACCTTC
CASSPGTSEGYGYTF
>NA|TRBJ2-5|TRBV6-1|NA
TGTGCCAGCACAAGGGAGACCCAGTACTTC
CASTRETQYF
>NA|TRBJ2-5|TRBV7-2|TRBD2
TGTGCCAGCAGCCCGGCCCTACGCCGGAGTAGCGGGGGGTCGACCCAGTACTTC
CASSPALRRSSGGSTQYF
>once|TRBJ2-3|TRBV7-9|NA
TGTGCCAGCAGCCCCTGGGGTAGCGGCAGCACAGATACGCAGTATTTT
CASSPWGSGSTDTQYF
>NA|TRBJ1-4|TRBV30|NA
TGTGCCTGGGGGTCTGAGGGAGAGCCAACTAATGAAAAACTGTTTTTT
CAWGSEGEPTNEKLFF
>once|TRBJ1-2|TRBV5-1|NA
TGCGCCAGCAGCTTGGCCGGCAGGGAGGTTTTCGGCTACACCTTC
CASSLAGREVFGYTF
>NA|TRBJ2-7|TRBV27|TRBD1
TGTGCCAGCAGGCTGATACAGGGGGCCTACGAGCAGTACTTC
CASRLIQGAYEQYF
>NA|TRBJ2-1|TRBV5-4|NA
TGTGCCAGCAGCTTGGGAGGTGCAGGCCCTGGGGATGAGCAGTTCTTC
CASSLGGAGPGDEQFF
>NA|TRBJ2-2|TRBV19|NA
TGTGCCAGTAGTATGCTGCCGGGCAACACCGGGGAGCTGTTTTTT
CASSMLPGNTGELFF
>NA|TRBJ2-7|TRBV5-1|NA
TGCGCCAGCAGCAACCGGGACAACTACGAGCAGTACTTC
CASSNRDNYEQYF
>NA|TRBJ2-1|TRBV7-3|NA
TGTGCCAGCGGGTTGAGGGGAAACGAGCAGTTCTTC
CASGLRGNEQFF
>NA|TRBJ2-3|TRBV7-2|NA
TGTGCCAGCAGCTTCGATGCAGTAAGCACAGATACGCAGTATTTT
CASSFDAVSTDTQYF
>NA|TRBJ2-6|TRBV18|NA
TGTGCCAGCTCACCGGCCGAGCGTGGGGCCAACGTCCTGACTTTC
CASSPAERGANVLTF
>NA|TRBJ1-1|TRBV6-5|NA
TGTGCCAGCCGTCGGCGAGGCACTGAAGCTTTCTTT
CASRRRGTEAFF
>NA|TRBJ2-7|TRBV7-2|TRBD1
TGTGCCAGCAGCCATCGGGACAGGGGCGAGCAGTACTTC
CASSHRDRGEQYF
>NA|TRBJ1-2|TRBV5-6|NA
TGTGCCAGCAGCTTGGATGCGCACTATGGCTACACCTTC
CASSLDAHYGYTF
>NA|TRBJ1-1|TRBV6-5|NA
TGTGCCAGCATTCCCTCAGGGATTCCTGAAGCTTTCTTT
CASIPSGIPEAFF
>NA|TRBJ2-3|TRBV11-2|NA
TGTGCCAGCAGCTTAGCCGGGCTGTCGGCAAGGGTGCAGTATTTT
CASSLAGLSARVQYF
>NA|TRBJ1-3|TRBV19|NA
TGTGCCAGTAGTAGTACAGGCCTAAGCTCTGGAAACACCATATATTTT
CASSSTGLSSGNTIYF
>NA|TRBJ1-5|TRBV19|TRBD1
TGTGCCAGTAGTAATTTCGGGACAGAGGTAAAGAAACCCCAGCATTTT
CASSNFGTEVKKPQHF
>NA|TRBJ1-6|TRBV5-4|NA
TGTGCCAGCAGCCCCAGGGACCGGGGGTCACCCCTCCACTTT
CASSPRDRGSPLHF
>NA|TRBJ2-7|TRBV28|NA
TGTGCCAGCAGTTTAAGTCTTTACGAGCAGTACTTC
CASSLSLYEQYF
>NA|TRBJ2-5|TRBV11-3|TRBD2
TGTGCCAGCAGCCCTACACCGCTAGCGGGGGCCGAAGAGACCCAGTACTTC
CASSPTPLAGAEETQYF